The rows below give T cell receptor beta chains drawn from one sample of a study of blood T cell repertoires in COVID-19. The assay was immunoSEQ multiplex PCR, and TCRdb's table has in-frame clones only and misses some. The data hold hundreds of thousands of clones, with 85% to 90% observed a single time. Sequenced material: peripheral blood. Source of these receptors: a woman under 30 with acute or convalescent COVID-19. Both conserved end residues are trimmed from each CDR3. The order of the fields is J gene, V gene, CDR3 protein.

TRBJ1-2,TRBV21-1,ASSNLPNYGYT
TRBJ2-5,TRBV5-1,ASSMDRGEKY
TRBJ1-5,TRBV5-1,ASSPSGFSTYQPQH
TRBJ2-7,TRBV11-2,ASSSVWTATYEQY
TRBJ1-2,TRBV19,ASSTRGIGYT
TRBJ1-6,TRBV7-2,ASSPTTRDNSPLH
TRBJ2-2,TRBV24-1,ATSDPGHPNTGELF
TRBJ1-2,TRBV15,ATSVSTGETYGYT
TRBJ1-1,TRBV7-9,ASSSLRVGLFSEAF
TRBJ1-3,TRBV15,ATSSHPRTGKGNTIY
TRBJ1-5,TRBV18,ASSPRGGGDNQPQH
TRBJ2-6,TRBV5-1,ASSIDRFSGANVLT
TRBJ2-3,TRBV7-2,ASSLVPGLAGGTDTQY
TRBJ1-2,TRBV7-9,ASSFEAQAIYGYT
TRBJ1-5,TRBV4-1,ASSEGPSGQAPWMQPQH
TRBJ2-1,TRBV6-1,ASSEPTFRSSYNEQF
TRBJ2-1,TRBV9,ASSVGEAPRGSKNNEQF
TRBJ2-3,TRBV18,ASSPGTGEFTDTQY
TRBJ2-1,TRBV11-2,ASSLDGGTYNEQF
TRBJ1-4,TRBV29-1,SVGQQTNEKLF
TRBJ1-2,TRBV30,AWREDRGSYGYT
TRBJ1-1,TRBV20-1,SASAGWTEAF
TRBJ2-2,TRBV19,ATQRGGIGELF
TRBJ2-7,TRBV18,ASSPPDRRSYEQY
TRBJ1-3,TRBV3-1/TRBV3-2,ASSLRTGGSGNTIY
TRBJ1-2,TRBV18,ASSPPGQGEHGYT
TRBJ1-1,TRBV6-5,ASRHRTETTEAF
TRBJ2-1,TRBV5-1,ASSLGTSGYNEQF
TRBJ1-2,TRBV18,ASSPPPGHNNLNYGYT
TRBJ2-5,TRBV7-8,ASSLVVGTVQPKETQY
TRBJ1-2,TRBV19,ASSMIAGTGGANYGYT
TRBJ1-2,TRBV2,ASSGGTPQSNYGYT
TRBJ2-1,TRBV18,ASSPPGTSFGDEQF
TRBJ1-4,TRBV5-1,ASSLELGGGHEKLF
TRBJ2-7,TRBV25-1,ASSDRGKSYEQY
TRBJ2-7,TRBV27,ASSSDYRGMGYEQY
TRBJ2-7,TRBV30,AWNGQNPYEQY
TRBJ2-1,TRBV3-1/TRBV3-2,ASSPAGQGPFYNEQF
TRBJ2-1,TRBV6-2/TRBV6-3,ASSYGTGYNEQF
TRBJ1-2,TRBV5-4,ASSSLRDRGVDGYT
TRBJ1-2,TRBV4-3,ASSFDRANYGYT
TRBJ2-3,TRBV9,ASSVASGGTDTQY
TRBJ2-2,TRBV19,ASSPGSGGPHTGELF
TRBJ2-7,TRBV11-2,ASRPLAGGRDEQY
TRBJ2-7,TRBV7-6,ASSFPGKGYEQY
TRBJ2-5,TRBV4-2,ASSPSGTSGGETQY
TRBJ1-6,TRBV20-1,SASNYRGEGSPLH
TRBJ1-4,TRBV6-5,ASSYQGPNEKLF
TRBJ1-5,TRBV7-9,ASSLSGGQPQH
TRBJ1-3,TRBV28,AIRGGSGNTIY
TRBJ2-1,TRBV19,ASKGRYRGNEQF
TRBJ1-6,TRBV5-1,ASSLRTETSKSRTPLH
TRBJ2-7,TRBV9,ASSAWTGPTYEQY
TRBJ1-2,TRBV7-2,ASSLAGVRGYT
TRBJ2-2,TRBV4-2,AGITGVTGELF